A single sample gave rise to the 7 T cell receptor beta chains below, sequenced in a study of molecular identifiers for immune sequencing clone quantification. TCRdb fed the PCR reads into MiXCR, producing one record per CDR3 protein. The sample includes approximately 680,000 distinct CDR3 sequences, about 25% of them seen just once. Sequencing was carried out using naive CD8+ T cells from blood, with Jurkat cell RNA spiked in. Subset given: FACS-sorted CD8+CD4-CCR7+CD45RA+ naive T cells. These receptors originate from a human donor in good health. Some libraries in this study had Jurkat cell RNA spiked in.

V usage is TRBV7-9 and J usage is TRBJ1-4; D is perhaps TRBD1 (5 bases). The CDR3 is 12 amino acids. Germline CDR1 SEHNR, CDR2 FQNEAQ (reference sequence). V was shortened by 8 bases and J by 6 bases, with 10 bases between the two germline ends. CDR3 region: CASCRGDEKLFF. CDR3 DNA: TGTGCCAGCTGCCGAGGGGATGAAAAACTGTTTTTT.

This clonotype came up many times. The CDR3 region has the DNA TGTGCCAGCAGTTTCGGCGGGAGAAGCACAGATACGCAGTATTTT. The encoded protein is CASSFGGRSTDTQYF. This sequence joins TRBV28 and TRBJ2-3; 7 nucleotides align to TRBD2. Germline-derived CDR1 and CDR2 are MDHEN and SYDVKM. The junction had 3 bases not matched to a gene; V was cut back by 3 bases and J by 0 bases. There are 15 residues in the CDR3.

This clonotype was counted only a few times. The rearrangement links TRBV2 to TRBJ2-1, with D possibly TRBD2 on 5 matching bases. Germline CDR1 SNHLY, CDR2 FYNNEI. Trimming stripped 6 bases from V and 12 bases from J, with 15 bases between. The CDR3 consists of 12 residues. CDR3 sequence (DNA): TGTGCCAGCAGCCCCGAGGACTCCCGGCAGTTCTTC. It encodes CASSPEDSRQFF.

This chain connects TRBV13 to TRBJ2-2; a weak D match, TRBD2 (6 bases). Looked up from germline, CDR1 is PRHDT and CDR2 is FYEKMQ (reference sequence). This CDR3 spans 16 amino acids. With 2 bases removed from V and 4 bases from J, the gap between germline ends came to 14 bases. The CDR3, as DNA: TGTGCCAGCAGCTTATCTTCGGGGGTCAGCACCGGGGAGCTGTTTTTT. It codes for CASSLSSGVSTGELFF.

The table lists this clonotype with a few counts. This chain connects TRBV10-3 to TRBJ1-2, with TRBD1 as a possible D gene (5 bases). Germline assignment: CDR1 ENHRY and CDR2 SYGVKD. Trimming stripped 0 bases from V and 0 bases from J, with 5 bases between. CDR3 length: 14 residues. The CDR3 DNA reads as TGTGCCATCAGTGAGTCGACAGCTAACTATGGCTACACCTTC. It yields the protein CAISESTANYGYTF.

This clonotype was seen a few times. A much larger clone sits a single nucleotide away, making a read error possible. J is TRBJ2-3 and V is TRBV29-1, with D possibly TRBD2 on 7 matching bases. CDR1 SQVTM and CDR2 ANQGSEA come from the germline V gene. This CDR3 has 13 amino acids. The CDR3 DNA reads as TGCAACGTTGGCGGGGGCGAGGCAGATACGCAGTATTTT. Translation: CNVGGGEADTQYF.

A remark on this clonotype: It may be a read error: a sequence one base away is much more abundant. Here the CDR3 omits its conserved ending phenylalanine or tryptophan, so a read error is the likely source. The chain couples TRBV7-9 to TRBJ1-1; TRBD1 aligns across 8 bases. The V gene's germline CDR1 is SEHNR and CDR2 FQNEAQ (reference sequence). J lost 5 bases, V lost 6 bases, and 11 bases had no gene match. CDR3 length: 15 residues. For the CDR3, the DNA is TGTGCCAGCAGTTATCAGACAGGGGCGGAGACTGAAGCTTTCTAT. It encodes CASSYQTGAETEAFY.